Below, 30 T cell receptor beta chains from the same sample are listed, as sequenced in a study of CD8 T cells in ankylosing spondylitis. TCRdb re-called the 5' RACE reads through MiXCR, storing one row per CDR3 protein. The table records some 180,000 distinct CDR3 sequences, 18% of them present only once. The specimen sequenced was blood, either unsorted or a sorted T cell fraction (not recorded which). These receptors were obtained from a male donor aged 10-29 years with ankylosing spondylitis or in good health (not recorded which).

This clonotype was found many times. V gene TRBV2 combines with J gene TRBJ2-1, with 10 bases identical to TRBD2. Germline lookup yields CDR1 SNHLY and CDR2 FYNNEI. This CDR3 has 15 amino acids. The trim removed 7 bases at V and 6 bases at J, leaving 9 bases unmatched. In DNA form, the CDR3 reads TGTGCCAGCATGGAGAGAACTAGCGGGGTCAATGAGCAGTTCTTC. This translates into CASMERTSGVNEQFF.

A few counts support this clonotype. The rearrangement joins TRBV7-8 to TRBJ1-1; D might be TRBD1 (5 bases). The CDR3 has 11 amino acids. Germline lookup yields CDR1 SGHVS and CDR2 FQNEAQ. V was cut by 5 bases and J by 7 bases, with 8 bases left in between. The CDR3 DNA sequence: TGTGCCAGCAGCGTGGGGGTTGAAGCTTTCTTT. Amino acid sequence: CASSVGVEAFF.

This clonotype showed up many times. J is TRBJ2-5 and V is TRBV9; possibly TRBD1 or TRBD2 for D (5 bases each). Germline V CDR1 and CDR2: SGDLS, YYNGEE. This CDR3 is built from 14 residues. The V end lost 3 bases, the J end lost 1 base, and 10 bases lay between the germline ends. CDR3 coding DNA: TGTGCCAGCAGCGCACCGGGACCCCAAGAGACCCAGTACTTC. Its protein product is CASSAPGPQETQYF.

This clonotype showed up many times. V usage is TRBV18 and J usage is TRBJ1-3, with D maybe TRBD1 (6 bases). The CDR3 has 14 amino acids. Germline CDR1 KGHSH, CDR2 LQKENI. The V end was cut by 2 bases, the J end by 4 bases, with 9 bases between. The CDR3 is CASSPSGGGNTIYF. In DNA, the CDR3 is TGTGCCAGCTCACCATCCGGGGGCGGAAACACCATATATTTT.

This clonotype was recorded a few times. The rearrangement joins TRBV27 to TRBJ2-3; the D is unclear. The CDR3 covers 15 residues. V was clipped by 5 bases and J by 2 bases, with 14 bases between them. Germline values: CDR1 MNHEY, CDR2 SMNVEV (reference sequence). CDR3 loop: CASSPKIIPTDTQYF. DNA of the CDR3: TGTGCCAGCAGTCCCAAAATCATACCCACAGATACGCAGTATTTT.

This clonotype was seen at least ten times. The chain joins TRBV6-1 to TRBJ1-1, with a tentative D call TRBD1 (5 bases). Deletions cut 4 bases from V and 11 bases from J, with 14 bases between. Germline V CDR1 and CDR2: MNHNS, SASEGT. The CDR3 is 12 amino acids. CDR3 nucleotides: TGTGCCAGCAGTGGATGGAGGGGCTCGGCTTTCTTT. As protein: CASSGWRGSAFF.

V and J are TRBV5-1 and TRBJ2-5; maybe TRBD2 (6 bases). Trimming left V 2 bases short and J 0 bases short, with 14 bases between. Looked up from germline, CDR1 is SGHRS and CDR2 is YFSETQ. This CDR3 has 16 amino acids. The CDR3 is CASSLGIAANQETQYF. In DNA form, the CDR3 reads TGCGCCAGCAGCTTAGGAATAGCGGCCAACCAAGAGACCCAGTACTTC.

This clonotype was counted many times. The gene calls are TRBV6-1 and TRBJ1-5; D gene uncertain. Germline lookup yields CDR1 MNHNS and CDR2 SASEGT. Trimming shortened V by 3 bases and J by 9 bases, and 12 bases separated the two germline ends. The CDR3 runs 13 residues. The CDR3 nucleotides read TGTGCCAGCAGTGACGGTGACGTGGGGCCCCAGCATTTT. Translated: CASSDGDVGPQHF.

This clonotype was found many times. The rearrangement uses TRBV12-3 or TRBV12-4 and TRBJ2-1, with 7 positions matching TRBD1. The V gene end was trimmed by 5 bases and the J gene end by 10 bases; junction bases not matched to a gene: 2. CDR3 size: 11 residues. CDR3 bases: TGTGCCAGCAGTCCCAGGGGGGAGCAGTTCTTC. Its protein is CASSPRGEQFF.

This clonotype was counted at least ten times. This chain connects TRBV29-1 to TRBJ1-2, with 7 bases matching TRBD1. The V gene's germline CDR1 is SQVTM and CDR2 ANQGSEA. The CDR3 runs 11 residues. Trimming at V came to 6 bases and at J to 6 bases, leaving 4 bases not matched to a gene. CDR3 residues: CSVEGADGYTF. The CDR3, as DNA: TGCAGCGTCGAGGGGGCTGATGGCTACACCTTC. Based on the CDR3 plus reference TRBV29-1 and TRBJ1-2, the full variable domain is SAVISQKPSRDICQRGTSLTIQCQVDSQVTMMFWYRQQPGQSLTLIATANQGSEATYESGFVIDKFPISRPNLTFSTLTVSNMSPEDSSIYLCSVEGADGYTFGSGTRLTVV.

The CDR3 protein is CASSLRGSSSTDTQYF. The CDR3 DNA is TGTGCCAGTAGTCTCCGCGGGAGTTCCTCCACAGATACGCAGTATTTT. J is TRBJ2-3 and V is TRBV19; 7 positions agree with TRBD2. The germline V gene has CDR1 LNHDA and CDR2 SQIVND (reference sequence). The CDR3 sequence is 16 residues long. V dropped 5 bases and J dropped 2; count of bases not matched to a gene: 10.

With respect to this clonotype: An end of the junction differs from the germline gene, which may be a read error. V and J are TRBV7-9 and TRBJ2-1; no clear D. The germline gives CDR1 SEHNR, CDR2 FQNEAQ (reference sequence). CDR3 length equals 8 residues. CDR3 sequence reads: CASSLQLF. CDR3 coding DNA: TGTGCCAGCAGCTTACAATTGTTC.

This sequence joins TRBV20-1 and TRBJ2-1; 8 positions match TRBD1. Per the germline V gene, CDR1 is DFQATT and CDR2 is SNEGSKA (reference sequence). V lost 4 bases to trimming and J lost 5 bases; unmatched junction nucleotides: 7. CDR3 length: 14 residues. The CDR3 is CSANPGTGNNEQFF. The CDR3 region has the DNA TGCAGTGCTAATCCCGGGACAGGTAACAATGAGCAGTTCTTC.

This clonotype has a handful of counts. The genes are TRBV19 and TRBJ1-5; perhaps TRBD1 as D (5 bases). V was clipped by 9 bases and J by 0 bases, with 9 bases between them. The CDR3 length is 13 residues. The germline gives CDR1 LNHDA, CDR2 SQIVND (reference sequence). The CDR3 nucleotides read TGTGCCAGCGACAGTTATAGCAATCAGCCCCAGCATTTT. Protein sequence: CASDSYSNQPQHF.

At least ten counts were recorded for this clonotype. The chain combines TRBV7-9 with TRBJ2-4; 10 bases align to TRBD1. There are 13 residues in the CDR3. Germline-derived CDR1 and CDR2 are SEHNR and FQNEAQ (reference sequence). V was clipped by 5 bases and J by 6 bases; unmatched bases: 1. Here the CDR3 DNA reads TGTGCCAGCAGCGGGGACAGGGGAAACATTCAGTACTTC. Its translation is CASSGDRGNIQYF.

This clonotype was detected ten times or more. The genes are TRBV6-1 and TRBJ2-7; D not resolved. Germline CDR1 is MNHNS and CDR2 is SASEGT. The CDR3 consists of 14 residues. Trimming pared 6 bases from V and 3 bases from J, leaving 15 bases between. CDR3 protein: CASSWWATGYEQYV. DNA of the CDR3: TGTGCCAGCAGCTGGTGGGCTACTGGCTACGAGCAGTACGTC.

This clonotype was recorded many times. This chain uses TRBV3-1 with TRBJ1-1, with D possibly TRBD1 on 6 matching bases. The germline V gene has CDR1 LGHDT and CDR2 YNNKEL (reference sequence). Trimming cost V 1 base and J 7 bases, with 13 bases left between them. This CDR3 has 14 residues. The CDR3 coding sequence is TGTGCCAGCAGCCAAGCAACAGGGCTTGGTGAAGCTTTCTTT. Translation gives CASSQATGLGEAFF.

In its sample, this clonotype was seen many times. V gene TRBV29-1 combines with J gene TRBJ2-1; 8 bases map to TRBD2. The CDR3 has 15 residues. Germline values: CDR1 SQVTM, CDR2 ANQGSEA. V dropped 6 bases and J dropped 0; count of bases not matched to a gene: 7. The CDR3 DNA reads as TGCAGCGTCGACGGGAGGGAGTCCTCCTACAATGAGCAGTTCTTC. Its protein is CSVDGRESSYNEQFF.

In this sample, this clonotype turned up many times. The chain joins TRBV9 to TRBJ2-7; the match to TRBD2 covers 10 bases. CDR1 is SGDLS, CDR2 YYNGEE, per germline. J lost 4 bases, V lost 3 bases, and 10 bases had no gene match. This CDR3 contains 16 residues. The CDR3 coding sequence is TGTGCCAGCAGCGCCTGGGTAGCGGGGGGTTCATACGAGCAGTACTTC. Encoded protein: CASSAWVAGGSYEQYF.

This clonotype was detected ten times or more. The chain has TRBV7-2 and TRBJ2-1, with 7 bases fitting TRBD1. The CDR3 consists of 17 residues. V shed 1 base and J 0 bases; nucleotides not matched to a gene: 6. Germline lookup yields CDR1 SGHTA and CDR2 FQGNSA. In DNA form, the CDR3 reads TGTGCCAGCAGCTTAGAGGGGGCGGCCCGCTCCTACAATGAGCAGTTCTTC. Protein sequence: CASSLEGAARSYNEQFF.

This clonotype has ten or more counts. The V and J genes are TRBV5-6 and TRBJ2-7; 7 bases are shared with TRBD1. CDR3 length: 15 residues. Germline-derived CDR1 and CDR2 are SGHDT and YYEEEE. V trimming: 5 bases; J trimming: 3 bases; junction bases outside the gene matches: 11. CDR3 loop: CASSLAGTVNYEQYF. CDR3 nucleotides: TGTGCCAGCAGTTTAGCCGGGACAGTAAACTACGAGCAGTACTTC.

This clonotype was picked up a small number of times. Compared with germline, one end of the junction differs, possibly owing to a read error. The chain couples TRBV6-5 to TRBJ2-5; 11 positions agree with TRBD2. CDR3 length equals 13 residues. Germline V gene lookup returns CDR1 MNHEY and CDR2 SVGAGI. DNA for the CDR3: TGTGCCAGCAGTAAATATAGCGGGAGGGGCCCTCACTTC. Amino acid sequence: CASSKYSGRGPHF.

There are many counts of this clonotype. The rearrangement uses TRBV29-1 and TRBJ1-1; D is unclear. Germline-derived CDR1 and CDR2 are SQVTM and ANQGSEA. The CDR3 is made up of 14 amino acids. Deletions cut 5 bases from V and 11 bases from J, with 24 bases between. CDR3 amino acids: CSVFSASFGPVAFF. CDR3 nucleotide sequence: TGCAGCGTTTTCAGTGCCTCGTTCGGACCTGTGGCTTTCTTT.

The CDR3 DNA reads as TGTGCCAGCAGTTCGCCCACAGGGACCTACGAGCAGTACTTC. Its translation: CASSSPTGTYEQYF. This chain links TRBV6-5 with TRBJ2-7, with a weak D call TRBD1 (6 bases). The CDR3 spans 14 residues. V was cut by 4 bases and J by 2 bases, with 12 bases left in between. CDR1 is MNHEY and CDR2 is SVGAGI in the germline V gene.

This clonotype was found many times. The chain recombines TRBV29-1 with TRBJ2-3, with D possibly being TRBD1 (6 bases). Trimming took 6 bases from V and 5 from J, leaving 15 bases between them. The CDR3 covers 13 residues. Germline V gene sequence: CDR1 SQVTM, CDR2 ANQGSEA. CDR3: CSVERGGGDTQYF. The CDR3 nucleotides are TGCAGCGTCGAACGTGGGGGCGGAGATACGCAGTATTTT.

This clonotype has more than one count but fewer than ten. One junction end disagrees with the germline gene, perhaps due to a read error. The chain carries TRBV15 and TRBJ2-5; the D gene is possibly TRBD1 (6 bases). The CDR3 totals 14 residues. The germline CDR1 and CDR2 sequences are LNHNV and YYDKDF (reference sequence). CDR3 in amino acids: CATSRTRDMETQYF. The CDR3 nucleotides read TGTGCCACCAGCAGGACCAGGGACATGGAGACCCAGTACTTT.

The sample holds many counts of this clonotype. The chain links TRBV6-2 or TRBV6-3 to TRBJ2-3; 7 positions agree with TRBD1. The V and J ends lost 6 bases and 2 bases, in that order; junction bases with no gene match: 14. Germline CDR1 and CDR2: MNHEY and SVGEGT. The CDR3 totals 17 residues. The CDR3 loop is CASRPEGLGGVTDTQYF. In nucleotides, the CDR3 is TGTGCCAGCAGACCTGAGGGGTTAGGGGGCGTCACAGATACGCAGTATTTT.

This clonotype was seen a few times. V and J are TRBV18 and TRBJ2-7; 9 bases match TRBD2. This CDR3 comprises 15 residues. Per germline, CDR1 KGHSH and CDR2 LQKENI. The ends lost 3 bases at V and 2 bases at J; junction bases unmatched: 5. In nucleotides, the CDR3 is TGTGCCAGCTCACCCCCAGCGGGAGGACCCTACGAGCAGTACTTC. Residues: CASSPPAGGPYEQYF.

In this sample, this clonotype turned up many times. The J gene is TRBJ2-7, the V gene TRBV6-5, with D possibly being TRBD1 or TRBD2 (5 bases each). This CDR3 is built from 14 residues. Germline CDR1 MNHEY, CDR2 SVGAGI. V lost 6 bases and J lost 2, with 14 bases in between. CDR3 DNA sequence: TGTGCCAGCAGCCGGGGCCCTCTCCCCTACGAGCAGTACTTC. It is translated as CASSRGPLPYEQYF.

The chain has TRBV6-5 and TRBJ1-5; 8 positions agree with TRBD1. Trimming cost V 4 bases and J 6 bases; bases outside gene matches: 2. Germline CDR1 and CDR2: MNHEY and SVGAGI. This CDR3 contains 13 residues. The CDR3: CASSSDRAQPQHF. CDR3 in DNA: TGTGCCAGCAGTTCGGACAGGGCTCAGCCCCAGCATTTT.